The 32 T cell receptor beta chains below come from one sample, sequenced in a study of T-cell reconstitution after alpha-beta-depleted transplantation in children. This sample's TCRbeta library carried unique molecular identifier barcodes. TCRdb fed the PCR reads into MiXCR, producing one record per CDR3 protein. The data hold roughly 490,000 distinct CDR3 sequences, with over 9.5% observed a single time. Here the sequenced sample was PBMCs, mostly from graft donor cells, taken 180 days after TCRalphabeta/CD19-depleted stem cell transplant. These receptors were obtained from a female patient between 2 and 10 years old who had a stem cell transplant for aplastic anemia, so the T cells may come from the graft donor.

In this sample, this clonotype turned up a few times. The CDR3 is CASSSGGRYSYNEQFF. The CDR3, as DNA: TGTGCCAGCAGTTCAGGTGGTCGGTACTCCTACAATGAGCAGTTCTTC. This sequence joins TRBV12-3 or TRBV12-4 and TRBJ2-1; the D is unclear. CDR3 length: 16 amino acids. V was shortened by 4 bases and J by 0 bases, with 13 bases between the two germline ends.

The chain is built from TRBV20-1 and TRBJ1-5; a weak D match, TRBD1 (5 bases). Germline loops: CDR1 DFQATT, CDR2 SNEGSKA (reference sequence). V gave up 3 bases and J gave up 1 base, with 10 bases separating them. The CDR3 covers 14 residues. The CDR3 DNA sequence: TGCAGTGCTAGGTTAAGACAGAGCAATCAGCCCCAGCATTTT. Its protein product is CSARLRQSNQPQHF.

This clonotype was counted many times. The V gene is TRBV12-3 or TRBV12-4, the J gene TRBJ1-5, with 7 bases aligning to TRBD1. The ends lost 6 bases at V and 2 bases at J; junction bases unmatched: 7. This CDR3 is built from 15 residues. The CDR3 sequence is CASRGQLVGNQPQHF. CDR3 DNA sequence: TGTGCCAGCAGGGGACAGTTAGTCGGCAATCAGCCCCAGCATTTT.

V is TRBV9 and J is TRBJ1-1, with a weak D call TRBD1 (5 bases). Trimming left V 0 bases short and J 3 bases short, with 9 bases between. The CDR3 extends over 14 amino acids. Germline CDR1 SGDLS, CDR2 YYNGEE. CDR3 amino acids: CASSVGVRDTEAFF. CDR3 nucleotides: TGTGCCAGCAGCGTAGGGGTCAGGGACACTGAAGCTTTCTTT.

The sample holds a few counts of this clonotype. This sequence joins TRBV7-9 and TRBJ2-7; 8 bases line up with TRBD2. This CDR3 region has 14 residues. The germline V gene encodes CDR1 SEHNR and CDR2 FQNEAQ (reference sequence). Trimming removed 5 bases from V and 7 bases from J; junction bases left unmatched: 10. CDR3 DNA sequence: TGTGCCAGCAGCCCCACGGGAGGGTTAGGGGAGCAGTACTTC. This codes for CASSPTGGLGEQYF.

The CDR3 loop is CASRTPGTLYEQYF. The DNA of the CDR3 is TGTGCCAGCAGAACTCCGGGAACTCTATACGAGCAGTACTTC. The gene calls are TRBV6-1 and TRBJ2-7; perhaps TRBD2 as D (5 bases). The CDR3 is 14 residues long. Trimming cost V 6 bases and J 4 bases, with 16 bases left between them. Per germline, CDR1 MNHNS and CDR2 SASEGT.

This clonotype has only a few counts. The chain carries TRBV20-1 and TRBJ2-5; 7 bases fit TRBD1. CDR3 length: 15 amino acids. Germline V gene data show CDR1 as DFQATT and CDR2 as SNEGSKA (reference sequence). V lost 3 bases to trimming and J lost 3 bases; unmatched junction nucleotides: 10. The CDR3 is CSARDPQTGKETQYF. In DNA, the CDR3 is TGCAGTGCTAGGGACCCCCAGACAGGGAAAGAGACCCAGTACTTC.

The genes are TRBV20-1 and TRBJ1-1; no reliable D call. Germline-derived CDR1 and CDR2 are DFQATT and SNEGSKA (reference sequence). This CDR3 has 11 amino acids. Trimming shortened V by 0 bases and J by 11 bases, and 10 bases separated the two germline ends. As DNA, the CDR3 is TGCAGTGCTAGAGAAGGGAGAATGGCTTTCTTT. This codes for CSAREGRMAFF.

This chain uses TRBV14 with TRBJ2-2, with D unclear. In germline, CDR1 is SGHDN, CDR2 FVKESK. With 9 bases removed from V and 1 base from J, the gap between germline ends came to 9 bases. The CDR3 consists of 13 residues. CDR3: CARGSVNTGELFF. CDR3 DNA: TGTGCCAGGGGTTCTGTGAACACCGGGGAGCTGTTTTTT.

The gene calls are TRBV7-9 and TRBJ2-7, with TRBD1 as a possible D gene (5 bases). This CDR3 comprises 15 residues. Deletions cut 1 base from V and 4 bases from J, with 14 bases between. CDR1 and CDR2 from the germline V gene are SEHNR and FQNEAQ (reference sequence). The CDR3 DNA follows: TGTGCCAGCAGCTTAGGGATCTGGGGCGGATACGAGCAGTACGTC. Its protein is CASSLGIWGGYEQYV.

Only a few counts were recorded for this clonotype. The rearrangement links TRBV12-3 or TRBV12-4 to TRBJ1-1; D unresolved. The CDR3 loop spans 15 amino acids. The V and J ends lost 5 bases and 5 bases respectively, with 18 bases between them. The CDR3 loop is CASSHTRKGGTEAFF. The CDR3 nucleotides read TGTGCCAGCAGTCACACGAGGAAAGGAGGGACTGAAGCTTTCTTT.

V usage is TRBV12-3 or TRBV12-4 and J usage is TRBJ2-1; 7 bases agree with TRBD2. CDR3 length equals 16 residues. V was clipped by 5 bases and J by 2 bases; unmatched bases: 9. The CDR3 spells CASSLGRESPYNEQFF. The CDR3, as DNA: TGTGCCAGCAGTCTAGGGCGGGAGTCCCCCTACAATGAGCAGTTCTTC.

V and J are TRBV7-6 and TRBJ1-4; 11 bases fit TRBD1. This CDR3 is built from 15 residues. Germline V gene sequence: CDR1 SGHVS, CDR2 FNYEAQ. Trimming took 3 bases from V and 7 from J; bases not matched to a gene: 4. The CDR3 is CASSFPGQGGEKLFF. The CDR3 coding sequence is TGTGCCAGCAGCTTCCCGGGACAGGGGGGTGAAAAACTGTTTTTT.

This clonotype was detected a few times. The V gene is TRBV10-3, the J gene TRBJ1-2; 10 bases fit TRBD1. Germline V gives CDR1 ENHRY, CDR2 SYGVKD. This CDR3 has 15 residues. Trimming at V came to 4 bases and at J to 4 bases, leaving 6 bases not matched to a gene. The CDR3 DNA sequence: TGTGCCATCAGTGTCGGACAGGGGGTTATCTATGGCTACACCTTC. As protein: CAISVGQGVIYGYTF.

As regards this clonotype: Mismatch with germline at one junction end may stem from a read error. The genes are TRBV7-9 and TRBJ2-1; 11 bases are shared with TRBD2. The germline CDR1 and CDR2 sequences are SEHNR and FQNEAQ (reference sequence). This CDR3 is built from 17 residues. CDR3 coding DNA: TGTGCCACCAGCTTCCCCGGCCCTAGCGGGAGGAACGGTGAGCAGTTCTTC. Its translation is CATSFPGPSGRNGEQFF.

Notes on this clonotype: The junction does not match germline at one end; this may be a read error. CDR3: CTSSFRGTPGAEAFF. The CDR3 coding sequence is TGTACCAGCAGCTTTAGGGGGACACCTGGCGCTGAAGCTTTCTTT. The V and J genes are TRBV12-3 or TRBV12-4 and TRBJ1-1, with D possibly matching TRBD1 (6 bases). The CDR3 extends over 15 amino acids.

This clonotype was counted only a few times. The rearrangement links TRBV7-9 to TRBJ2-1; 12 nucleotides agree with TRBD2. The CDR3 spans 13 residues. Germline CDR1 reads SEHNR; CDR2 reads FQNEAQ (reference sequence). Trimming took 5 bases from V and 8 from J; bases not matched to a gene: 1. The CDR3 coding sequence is TGTGCCAGCAGCCCTAGCGGGAGGGATGAGCAGTTCTTC. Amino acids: CASSPSGRDEQFF.

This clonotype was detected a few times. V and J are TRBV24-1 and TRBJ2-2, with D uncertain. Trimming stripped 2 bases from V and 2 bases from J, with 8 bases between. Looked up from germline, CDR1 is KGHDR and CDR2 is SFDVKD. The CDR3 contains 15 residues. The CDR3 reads CATSDSQGNTGELFF. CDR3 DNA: TGTGCCACCAGTGATTCACAAGGTAACACCGGGGAGCTGTTTTTT.

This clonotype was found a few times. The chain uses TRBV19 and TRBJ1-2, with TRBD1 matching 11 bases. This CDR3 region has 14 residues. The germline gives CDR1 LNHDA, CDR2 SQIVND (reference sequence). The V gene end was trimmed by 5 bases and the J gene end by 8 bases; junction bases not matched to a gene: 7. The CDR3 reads CASSPDRGLRGYTF. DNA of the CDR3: TGTGCCAGTAGTCCGGACAGGGGGCTAAGAGGCTACACCTTC.

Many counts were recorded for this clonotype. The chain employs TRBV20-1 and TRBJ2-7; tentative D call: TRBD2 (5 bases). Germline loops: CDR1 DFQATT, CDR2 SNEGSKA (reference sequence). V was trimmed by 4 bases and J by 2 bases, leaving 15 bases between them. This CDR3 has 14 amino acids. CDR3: CSATRLAGAYEQYF. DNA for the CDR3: TGCAGTGCTACCCGGCTAGCTGGGGCCTACGAGCAGTACTTC.

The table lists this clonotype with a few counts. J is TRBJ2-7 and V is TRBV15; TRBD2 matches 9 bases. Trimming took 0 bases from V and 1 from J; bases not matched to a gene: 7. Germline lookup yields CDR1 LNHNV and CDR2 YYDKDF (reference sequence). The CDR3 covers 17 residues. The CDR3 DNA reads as TGTGCCACCAGCAGAGATCCAGCGGGAGGCCCTTCCTACGAGCAGTACTTC. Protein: CATSRDPAGGPSYEQYF.

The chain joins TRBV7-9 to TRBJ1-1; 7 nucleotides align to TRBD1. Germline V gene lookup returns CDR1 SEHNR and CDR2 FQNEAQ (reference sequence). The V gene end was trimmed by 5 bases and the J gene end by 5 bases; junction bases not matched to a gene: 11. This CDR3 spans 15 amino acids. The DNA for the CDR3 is TGTGCCAGCAGCCGCCTGACAGGGAATGGTACTGAAGCTTTCTTT. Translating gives CASSRLTGNGTEAFF.

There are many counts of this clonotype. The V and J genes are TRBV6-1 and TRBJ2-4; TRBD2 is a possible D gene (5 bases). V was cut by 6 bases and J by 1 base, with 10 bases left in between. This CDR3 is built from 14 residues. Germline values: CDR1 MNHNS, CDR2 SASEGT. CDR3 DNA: TGTGCCAGCAGCCCCGGGATTGCCAAAAACATTCAGTACTTC. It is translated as CASSPGIAKNIQYF.

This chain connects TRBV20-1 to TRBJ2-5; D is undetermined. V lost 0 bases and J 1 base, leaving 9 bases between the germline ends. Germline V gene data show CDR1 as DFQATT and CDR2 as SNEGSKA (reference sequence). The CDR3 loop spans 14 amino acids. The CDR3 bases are TGCAGTGCTAGAGATCAAGTGGTCCAAGAGACCCAGTACTTC. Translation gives CSARDQVVQETQYF.

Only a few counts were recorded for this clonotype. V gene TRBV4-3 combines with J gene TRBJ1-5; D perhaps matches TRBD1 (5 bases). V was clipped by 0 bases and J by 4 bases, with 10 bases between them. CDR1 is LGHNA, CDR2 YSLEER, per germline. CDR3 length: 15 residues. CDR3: CASSQEDTVNQPQHF. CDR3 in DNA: TGCGCCAGCAGCCAAGAGGACACCGTGAATCAGCCCCAGCATTTT.

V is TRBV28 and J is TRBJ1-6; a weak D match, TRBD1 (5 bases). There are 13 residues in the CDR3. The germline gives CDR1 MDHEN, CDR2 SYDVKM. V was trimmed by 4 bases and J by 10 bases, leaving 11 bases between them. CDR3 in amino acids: CASSSTEGSPLHF. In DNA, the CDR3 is TGTGCCAGCAGTTCGACCGAGGGGTCACCCCTCCACTTT. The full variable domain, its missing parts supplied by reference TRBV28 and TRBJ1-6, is DVKVTQSSRYLVKRTGEKVFLECVQDMDHENMFWYRQDPGLGLRLIYFSYDVKMKEKGDIPEGYSVSREKKERFSLILESASTNQTSMYLCASSSTEGSPLHFGNGTRLTVT.

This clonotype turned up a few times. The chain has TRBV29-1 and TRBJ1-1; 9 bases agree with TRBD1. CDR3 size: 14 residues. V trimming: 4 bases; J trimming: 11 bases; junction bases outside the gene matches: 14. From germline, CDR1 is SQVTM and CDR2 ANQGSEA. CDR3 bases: TGCAGCGTTGTGGTGGACAGGGGAGCAAGTAGGGCTTTCTTT. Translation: CSVVVDRGASRAFF.

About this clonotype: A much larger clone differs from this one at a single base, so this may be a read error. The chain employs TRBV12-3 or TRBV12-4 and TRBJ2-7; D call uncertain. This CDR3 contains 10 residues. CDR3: CASSCYEQFV. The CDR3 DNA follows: TGTGCCAGCAGCTGCTACGAGCAGTTCGTC.

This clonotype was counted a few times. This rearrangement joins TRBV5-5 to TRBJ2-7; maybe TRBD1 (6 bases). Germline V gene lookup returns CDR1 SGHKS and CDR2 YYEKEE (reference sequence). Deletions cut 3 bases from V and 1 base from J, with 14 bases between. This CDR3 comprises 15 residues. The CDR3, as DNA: TGTGCCAGCAGCTCGGCAGGTCAGGGGTCCTACGAGCAGTACGTC. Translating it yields CASSSAGQGSYEQYV.

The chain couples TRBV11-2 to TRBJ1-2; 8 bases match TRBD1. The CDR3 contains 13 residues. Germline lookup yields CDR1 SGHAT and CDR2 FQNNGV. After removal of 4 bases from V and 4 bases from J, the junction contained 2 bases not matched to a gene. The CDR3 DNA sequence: TGTGCCAGCAGCTCAGGGGGCCTCTATGGCTACACCTTC. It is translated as CASSSGGLYGYTF.

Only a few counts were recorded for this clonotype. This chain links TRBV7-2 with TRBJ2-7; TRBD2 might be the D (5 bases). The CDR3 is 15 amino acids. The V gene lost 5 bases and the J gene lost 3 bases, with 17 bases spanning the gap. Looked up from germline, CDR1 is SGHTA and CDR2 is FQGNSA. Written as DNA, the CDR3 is TGTGCCAGCAGCCCTTCTGGGCGGAGGCACTACGAGCAGTACGTC. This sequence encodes CASSPSGRRHYEQYV.

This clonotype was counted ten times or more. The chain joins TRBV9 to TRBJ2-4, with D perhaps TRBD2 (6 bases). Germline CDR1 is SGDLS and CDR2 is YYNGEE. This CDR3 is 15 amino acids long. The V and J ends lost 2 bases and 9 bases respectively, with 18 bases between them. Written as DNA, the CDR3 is TGTGCCAGCAGCGTTCAGACAGAGAACGGGGGCATTCAGTACTTC. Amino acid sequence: CASSVQTENGGIQYF.